These 27 T cell receptor beta chains originate from one sample sequenced in a study of shared clonotypes between healthy human individuals. Data came from immunoSEQ multiplex PCR; TCRdb stores just in-frame clones and leaves some out. The sample includes about 1.4 million clones, roughly 96% of them seen just once. Source material: naive CD4+ T cells sorted from blood. Sample subset: CD45RA+ positively selected. The origin of the receptors is a young man in good health.

As for this clone: Other nucleotide sequences from this sample produce the same CDR3. J is TRBJ2-7 and V is TRBV7-9, with 8 bases identical to TRBD2. Losses at the gene ends were 3 bases for V and 0 bases for J; bases not matched to a gene: 1. Germline V CDR1 and CDR2: SEHNR, FQNEAQ (reference sequence). The CDR3 spans 14 residues. CDR3 nucleotides: TGTGCCAGCAGCTTTACTAGCGGCTCCTACGAGCAGTACTTC. This encodes CASSFTSGSYEQYF. The whole variable domain, remainder taken from reference TRBV7-9 and TRBJ2-7, is DTGVSQNPRHKITKRGQNVTFRCDPISEHNRLYWYRQTLGQGPEFLTYFQNEAQLEKSRLLSDRFSAERPKGSFSTLEIQRTEQGDSAMYLCASSFTSGSYEQYFGPGTRLTVT.

This chain uses TRBV18 with TRBJ2-3, with D possibly being TRBD1 or TRBD2 (6 bases each). The CDR3 is 13 amino acids. V shed 5 bases and J shed 2 bases, with 8 bases lying between them. CDR1 and CDR2 from the germline V gene are KGHSH and LQKENI. As DNA, the CDR3 is TGTGCCAGCTCAGGGGGGCTCACAGATACGCAGTATTTT. Translated, it gives CASSGGLTDTQYF.

This chain links TRBV5-1 with TRBJ1-1; D is ambiguous. V lost 4 bases, J lost 0 bases, and 7 bases lay in between. The germline CDR1 and CDR2 sequences are SGHRS and YFSETQ. The CDR3 sequence is 13 residues long. The CDR3 reads CASSLHLNTEAFF. CDR3 coding DNA: TGCGCCAGCAGCCTACATCTGAACACTGAAGCTTTCTTT.

The rearrangement links TRBV7-8 to TRBJ1-1, with D hard to call. Trimming stripped 4 bases from V and 12 bases from J, with 24 bases between. There are 15 residues in the CDR3. Germline values: CDR1 SGHVS, CDR2 FQNEAQ. In DNA form, the CDR3 reads TGTGCCAGCAGCTCAGGTCGGCCACCCAGCGATAAGCCTTTCTTT. Translating it yields CASSSGRPPSDKPFF.

The chain combines TRBV10-3 with TRBJ2-1; D tentatively reads TRBD1 or TRBD2 (5 bases each). Germline CDR1 and CDR2: ENHRY and SYGVKD. Trimming stripped 0 bases from V and 2 bases from J, with 11 bases between. The CDR3 is 16 residues long. CDR3 coding DNA: TGTGCCATCAGTGAGTCGTTGGGGGTCGCCTACAATGAGCAGTTCTTC. The encoded protein is CAISESLGVAYNEQFF.

The CDR3 loop is CASSLGGGRNHEQYF. Here the CDR3 DNA reads TGCGCCAGCAGCTTGGGTGGGGGGCGCAACCACGAGCAGTACTTC. The chain is built from TRBV5-1 and TRBJ2-7, with D possibly being TRBD1 or TRBD2 (6 bases each). CDR3 length: 15 residues. V was pared by 0 bases and J by 5 bases, with 15 bases between. Germline V CDR1 and CDR2: SGHRS, YFSETQ.

The CDR3 reads CASSLGGRTSGSYNEQFF. The CDR3 nucleotides are TGTGCCAGCAGCTTAGGCGGCAGGACTAGCGGGTCCTACAATGAGCAGTTCTTC. The chain recombines TRBV11-2 with TRBJ2-1; 11 bases align to TRBD2. The CDR3 covers 18 residues. Germline V CDR1 and CDR2: SGHAT, FQNNGV. V lost 1 base to trimming and J lost 1 base; unmatched junction nucleotides: 6.

The chain employs TRBV7-3 and TRBJ1-2, with D possibly being TRBD1 (6 bases). The CDR3 has 16 amino acids. Germline V gene sequence: CDR1 SGHTA, CDR2 FQGTGA. Trimming removed 2 bases at V and 7 bases at J, with 20 bases between. CDR3 sequence reads: CASSLAQGRINLGYTF. The DNA of the CDR3 is TGTGCCAGCAGCTTAGCGCAGGGGCGCATCAACCTTGGCTACACCTTC.

Of note for this clone: The same CDR3 can be traced to other DNA sequences in this sample. V gene TRBV29-1 combines with J gene TRBJ2-2, with 9 bases fitting TRBD1. V trimming: 6 bases; J trimming: 2 bases; junction bases outside the gene matches: 4. The CDR3 length is 14 residues. The germline V gene has CDR1 SQVTM and CDR2 ANQGSEA. CDR3 in amino acids: CSVRGQGNTGELFF. CDR3 in DNA: TGCAGCGTGCGGGGACAGGGAAACACCGGGGAGCTGTTTTTT.

The chain joins TRBV6-1 to TRBJ2-1; D call uncertain. The CDR3 covers 15 residues. Germline CDR1 is MNHNS and CDR2 is SASEGT. The germline V and J ends were trimmed by 2 bases and 4 bases, with 12 bases remaining between them. CDR3 nucleotide sequence: TGTGCCAGCAGTGAACCCGGCCCTAGATACAATGAGCAGTTCTTC. It codes for CASSEPGPRYNEQFF.

The rearrangement uses TRBV28 and TRBJ2-3; 7 nucleotides line up with TRBD1. CDR1 is MDHEN and CDR2 is SYDVKM in the germline V gene. The CDR3 spans 13 residues. V lost 6 bases and J lost 3; bases outside the gene matches: 3. The DNA of the CDR3 is TGTGCCAGCAGGACAGGGAGTACAGATACGCAGTATTTT. Translation gives CASRTGSTDTQYF.

The chain has TRBV9 and TRBJ1-1; D might be TRBD1 (5 bases). The V gene lost 2 bases and the J gene lost 11 bases, with 19 bases spanning the gap. Germline CDR1 and CDR2: SGDLS and YYNGEE. CDR3 length equals 14 residues. The CDR3 here is CASSVSAGRTGAFF. The CDR3 nucleotides are TGTGCCAGCAGCGTCTCGGCGGGGCGGACTGGCGCTTTCTTT.

The chain combines TRBV19 with TRBJ2-1, with a weak D call TRBD2 (5 bases). V lost 3 bases, J lost 9 bases, and 15 bases lay in between. The V gene's germline CDR1 is LNHDA and CDR2 SQIVND (reference sequence). This CDR3 spans 14 amino acids. For the CDR3, the DNA is TGTGCCAGTAGTATCTCGAAAAAGAGCGGTGAGCAGTTCTTC. This sequence encodes CASSISKKSGEQFF.

This clone was seen once. The rearrangement uses TRBV5-4 and TRBJ2-3; 16 nucleotides align to TRBD2. The CDR3 contains 18 residues. Germline CDR1 reads SGHNT; CDR2 reads YYREEE (reference sequence). V lost 7 bases and J lost 1; bases outside the gene matches: 9. In nucleotides, the CDR3 is TGTGCCAGCGGAACCGGGACTAGCGGGAGGGGCGGCACAGATACGCAGTATTTT. Its translation is CASGTGTSGRGGTDTQYF. Complete variable domain (other parts from reference TRBV5-4 and TRBJ2-3): ETGVTQSPTHLIKTRGQQVTLRCSSQSGHNTVSWYQQALGQGPQFIFQYYREEENGRGNFPPRFSGLQFPNYSSELNVNALELDDSALYLCASGTGTSGRGGTDTQYFGPGTRLTVL.

The chain has TRBV7-2 and TRBJ1-4; D is perhaps TRBD1 (6 bases). The CDR3 runs 19 residues. Trimming took off 4 bases at V and 5 bases at J, with 26 bases between the two ends. Germline lookup yields CDR1 SGHTA and CDR2 FQGNSA. The CDR3 DNA is TGTGCCAGCAGCTCTAGCGTAGCGGGGGGGCGCCGAAAAAATGAAAAACTGTTTTTT. Protein: CASSSSVAGGRRKNEKLFF.

This chain links TRBV28 with TRBJ2-7; TRBD2 agrees at 7 bases. The germline gives CDR1 MDHEN, CDR2 SYDVKM. V was clipped by 7 bases and J by 3 bases; unmatched bases: 9. The CDR3 consists of 14 residues. The CDR3 region is CASTLSGTDYEQYF. Written as DNA, the CDR3 is TGTGCCAGCACCCTCAGCGGGACCGACTACGAGCAGTACTTC.

This sequence joins TRBV6-1 and TRBJ2-3; D call uncertain. The CDR3 length is 14 residues. CDR1 and CDR2 from the germline V gene are MNHNS and SASEGT. V lost 5 bases to trimming and J lost 4 bases, with 13 bases between them. The CDR3 DNA reads as TGTGCCAGCAGTCCGGTCACCTGGGCAGATACGCAGTATTTT. This translates into CASSPVTWADTQYF.

Note on this clone: Other nucleotide sequences from this sample produce the same CDR3. The gene calls are TRBV5-1 and TRBJ2-5; TRBD1 matches at 8 bases. Germline V CDR1 and CDR2: SGHRS, YFSETQ. The CDR3 totals 14 residues. Trimming cost V 2 bases and J 1 base; bases outside gene matches: 1. DNA for the CDR3: TGCGCCAGCAGCTTCGGGACAGGCCAAGAGACCCAGTACTTC. This encodes CASSFGTGQETQYF.

V gene TRBV19 combines with J gene TRBJ1-2; no clear D. The ends were cut back, 10 bases at V and 4 bases at J, with 13 bases in the middle. The CDR3 runs to 12 residues. Germline lookup yields CDR1 LNHDA and CDR2 SQIVND (reference sequence). In nucleotides, the CDR3 is TGTGCCACTGCATGGGAAGGCTATGGCTACACCTTC. This encodes CATAWEGYGYTF.

The rearrangement uses TRBV7-2 and TRBJ2-3; D is tentatively TRBD1 or TRBD2 (5 bases each). The CDR3 extends over 14 amino acids. The V gene lost 4 bases and the J gene lost 2 bases, with 10 bases spanning the gap. The V gene's germline CDR1 is SGHTA and CDR2 FQGNSA. CDR3 protein: CASSSGPPTDTQYF. The CDR3 DNA reads TGTGCCAGCAGCTCGGGGCCGCCCACAGATACGCAGTATTTT. Using reference TRBV7-2 and TRBJ2-3 for the parts outside the CDR3, the full variable domain is GAGVSQSPSNKVTEKGKDVELRCDPISGHTALYWYRQSLGQGLEFLIYFQGNSAPDKSGLPSDRFSAERTGGSVSTLTIQRTQQEDSAVYLCASSSGPPTDTQYFGPGTRLTVL.

This sequence joins TRBV2 and TRBJ2-2; 10 bases are shared with TRBD2. The germline CDR1 and CDR2 sequences are SNHLY and FYNNEI. The V and J ends lost 8 bases and 6 bases, in that order; junction bases with no gene match: 3. This CDR3 has 13 amino acids. Here the CDR3 DNA reads TGTGCCAGCTCAGCGGGAGGGCCCGGGGAGCTGTTTTTT. Translation: CASSAGGPGELFF.

The chain links TRBV5-1 to TRBJ2-5; 11 bases align to TRBD1. Germline lookup yields CDR1 SGHRS and CDR2 YFSETQ. The trim removed 4 bases at V and 5 bases at J, leaving 10 bases unmatched. The CDR3 sequence is 16 residues long. This CDR3 is CASSPGQGGLGETQYF. As DNA, the CDR3 is TGCGCCAGCAGCCCGGGACAGGGGGGGCTGGGGGAGACCCAGTACTTC. The full variable domain, with the rest looked up from reference TRBV5-1 and TRBJ2-5, is KAGVTQTPRYLIKTRGQQVTLSCSPISGHRSVSWYQQTPGQGLQFLFEYFSETQRNKGNFPGRFSGRQFSNSRSEMNVSTLELGDSALYLCASSPGQGGLGETQYFGPGTRLLVL.

The chain links TRBV10-2 to TRBJ2-1; 13 bases map to TRBD2. J lost 0 bases, V lost 8 bases, and 10 bases had no gene match. The V gene's germline CDR1 is WSHSY and CDR2 SAAADI. This CDR3 comprises 18 residues. CDR3 sequence (DNA): TGCGCCAGCTCCGGACTAGCGGGAGACACTAGCTCCTACAATGAGCAGTTCTTC. Translated: CASSGLAGDTSSYNEQFF.

The chain employs TRBV7-8 and TRBJ2-7; D uncertain. CDR1 is SGHVS and CDR2 is FQNEAQ in the germline V gene. V was cut by 11 bases and J by 0 bases, with 14 bases left in between. The CDR3 is 13 residues long. CDR3 amino acids: CASQRGNSYEQYF. The CDR3 bases are TGTGCCTCGCAACGAGGCAACTCCTACGAGCAGTACTTC.

The V call is TRBV7-8, the J call TRBJ2-4; 9 nucleotides match TRBD1. Germline V gene data show CDR1 as SGHVS and CDR2 as FQNEAQ. V was clipped by 3 bases and J by 0 bases; unmatched bases: 6. The CDR3 runs to 17 residues. This CDR3 reads CASSFLDRGIAKNIQYF. The CDR3, as DNA: TGTGCCAGCAGCTTTTTAGACAGGGGGATAGCCAAAAACATTCAGTACTTC.

Note on this clone: The same CDR3 is also encoded by other DNA sequences in this sample. The chain couples TRBV5-1 to TRBJ2-1, with TRBD2 matching over 10 bases. There are 15 residues in the CDR3. Germline CDR1 reads SGHRS; CDR2 reads YFSETQ. V gave up 0 bases and J gave up 3 bases; unmatched junction bases: 0. Here the CDR3 DNA reads TGCGCCAGCAGCTTGGTAGCGGGAGGCTACAATGAGCAGTTCTTC. Its protein is CASSLVAGGYNEQFF.

J is TRBJ2-7 and V is TRBV29-1, with 8 nucleotides matching TRBD1. V dropped 6 bases and J dropped 2; count of bases not matched to a gene: 9. This CDR3 has 14 amino acids. CDR1 and CDR2 from the germline V gene are SQVTM and ANQGSEA. The CDR3 is CSVFTTGATYEQYF. DNA of the CDR3: TGCAGCGTCTTTACGACAGGGGCCACCTACGAGCAGTACTTC.